The T cell receptor (beta chain) under discussion was sequenced for a study of blood T cells in healthy people across ages. For this clonotype: No antigen is known for it.

Per the germline V gene, CDR1 is SGDLS and CDR2 is YYNGEE. V was pared by 3 bases and J by 2 bases, with 0 bases of the junction left unmatched. The CDR3 is 14 residues long. Study conclusions and caveats: Naive CD4+ cells and diversity were both higher in long-lived donors than in aged donors. Estimates of diversity drawn from one million T cells were considered underestimates. As age increased, TCR beta diversity per million T cells fell in a roughly linear fashion. Not knowing donor CMV status may have confounded expanded clonotype changes.

Using a J-beta primer mix together with a sample-barcoded 5' primer, a second PCR was run for roughly 7 to 12 cycles. Each CDR3 protein gets one entry after TCRdb re-called the 5' RACE reads with MiXCR. The sample includes around 800,000 distinct CDR3 sequences, around 45% of them seen just once. This receptor was obtained from a man older than 75 in good health. Sequences were obtained from blood. This chain connects TRBV9 to TRBJ2-1; 9 bases agree with TRBD1. CDR3 sequence reads: CASSGTGAYNEQFF. The CDR3 DNA reads as TGTGCCAGCAGCGGGACAGGGGCCTACAATGAGCAGTTCTTC.